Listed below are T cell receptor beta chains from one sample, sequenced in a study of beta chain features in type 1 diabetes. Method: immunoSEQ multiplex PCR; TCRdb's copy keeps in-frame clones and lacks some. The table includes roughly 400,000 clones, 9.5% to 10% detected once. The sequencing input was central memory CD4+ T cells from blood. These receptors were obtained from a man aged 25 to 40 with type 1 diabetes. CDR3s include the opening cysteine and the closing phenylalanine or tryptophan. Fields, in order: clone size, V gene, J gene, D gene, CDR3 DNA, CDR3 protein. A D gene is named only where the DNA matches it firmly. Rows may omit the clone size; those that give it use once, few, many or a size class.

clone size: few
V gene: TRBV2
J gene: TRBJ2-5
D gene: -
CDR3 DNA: TGTGCCAGCAGTTACGGGGAAGAGACCCAGTACTTC
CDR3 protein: CASSYGEETQYF

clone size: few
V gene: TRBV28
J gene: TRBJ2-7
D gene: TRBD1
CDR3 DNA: TGTGCCAGCAGGGGGACAGAAGGCGAGCAGTACTTC
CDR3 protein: CASRGTEGEQYF

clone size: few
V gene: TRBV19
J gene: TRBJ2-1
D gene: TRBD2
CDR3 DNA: TGTGCCAGTAGTGGGACTAGCGGGTGGCTCTCCTACAATGAGCAGTTCTTC
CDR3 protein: CASSGTSGWLSYNEQFF

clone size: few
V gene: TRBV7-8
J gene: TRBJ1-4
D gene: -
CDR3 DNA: TGTGCCAGCAGCCCCGGGACGGTTAATGAAAAACTGTTTTTT
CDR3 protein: CASSPGTVNEKLFF

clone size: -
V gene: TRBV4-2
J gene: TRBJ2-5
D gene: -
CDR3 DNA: TGTGCCAGCAGCCAAGTCGGTGGCCGGGACTCACAAGAGACCCAGTACTTC
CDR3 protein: CASSQVGGRDSQETQYF

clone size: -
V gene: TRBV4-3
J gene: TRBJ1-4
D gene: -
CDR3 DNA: TGCGCCAGCAGGCTATTGGACAGCGTTAATGAAAAACTGTTTTTT
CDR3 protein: CASRLLDSVNEKLFF

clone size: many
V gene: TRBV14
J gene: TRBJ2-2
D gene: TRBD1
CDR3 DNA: TGTGCCAGCAGTCGGCCGGGACAGTACTCCCTTCCGAACACCGGGGAGCTGTTTTTT
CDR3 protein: CASSRPGQYSLPNTGELFF

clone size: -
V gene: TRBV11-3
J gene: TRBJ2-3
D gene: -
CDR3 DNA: TGTGCCAGCAGCTTAGGTCGGGACTTAGGCACAGATACGCAGTATTTT
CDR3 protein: CASSLGRDLGTDTQYF

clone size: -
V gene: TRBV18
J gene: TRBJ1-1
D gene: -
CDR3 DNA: TGTGCCAGCTCACCAGCTGGGAAAACTGAAGCTTTCTTT
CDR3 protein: CASSPAGKTEAFF

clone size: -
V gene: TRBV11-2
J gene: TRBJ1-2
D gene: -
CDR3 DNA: TGTGCCAGCAGCTTACGCTCTCTAGGGAGAGGCTACACCTTC
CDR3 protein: CASSLRSLGRGYTF

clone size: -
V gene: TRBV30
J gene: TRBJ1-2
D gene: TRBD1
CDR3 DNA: TGTGCCTGGAGGGTAAAGGGGGCTAGATGGGCTAACTATGGCTACACCTTC
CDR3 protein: CAWRVKGARWANYGYTF

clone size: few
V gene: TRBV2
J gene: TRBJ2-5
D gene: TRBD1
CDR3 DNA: TGTGCCAGCCAAGACAGGGCAGAGACCCAGTACTTC
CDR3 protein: CASQDRAETQYF

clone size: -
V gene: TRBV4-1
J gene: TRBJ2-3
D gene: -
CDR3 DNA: TGCGCCAGCAGCCTTCAGGGCACAGATACGCAGTATTTT
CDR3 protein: CASSLQGTDTQYF

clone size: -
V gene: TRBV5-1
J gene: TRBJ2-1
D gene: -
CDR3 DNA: TGCGCCAGCAGTGGAGGGAGCTCCTACAATGAGCAGTTCTTC
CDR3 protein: CASSGGSSYNEQFF

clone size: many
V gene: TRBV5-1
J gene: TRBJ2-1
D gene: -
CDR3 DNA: TGCGCCAGCAGCGTGGGCTTGAATGAGCAGTTCTTC
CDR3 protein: CASSVGLNEQFF

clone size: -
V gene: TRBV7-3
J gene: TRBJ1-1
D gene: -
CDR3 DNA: TGTGCCAGCAGCTTAGTTAAGGCCACTGAAGCTTTCTTT
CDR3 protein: CASSLVKATEAFF

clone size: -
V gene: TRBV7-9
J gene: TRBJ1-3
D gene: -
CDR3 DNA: TGTGCCAGCAGCTTATCTCTGGGGGCCTCCGGAAACACCATATATTTT
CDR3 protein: CASSLSLGASGNTIYF

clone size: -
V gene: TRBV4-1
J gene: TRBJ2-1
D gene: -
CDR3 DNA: TGCGCCAGCAGCCAAGGGGGACGGCGTTATGAGCAGTTCTTC
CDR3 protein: CASSQGGRRYEQFF

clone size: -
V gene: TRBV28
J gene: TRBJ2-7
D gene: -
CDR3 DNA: TGTGCCAGCAGCGAAGTCCCCCGACTGGGAGGCGGCGAGCAGTACTTC
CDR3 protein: CASSEVPRLGGGEQYF

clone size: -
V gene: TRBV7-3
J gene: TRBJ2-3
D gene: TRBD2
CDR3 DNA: TGTGCCAGCAGCCAAGCGGGGTTCACAGATACGCAGTATTTT
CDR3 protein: CASSQAGFTDTQYF

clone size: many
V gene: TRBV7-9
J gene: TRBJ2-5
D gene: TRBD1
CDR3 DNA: TGTGCCAGCAGCTCGACAGGGGAAGTGGAGACCCAGTACTTC
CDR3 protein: CASSSTGEVETQYF

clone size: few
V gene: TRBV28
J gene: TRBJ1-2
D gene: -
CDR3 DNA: TGTGCCAGCAGTGGAGGTATCAGCTATGGCTACACCTTC
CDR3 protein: CASSGGISYGYTF

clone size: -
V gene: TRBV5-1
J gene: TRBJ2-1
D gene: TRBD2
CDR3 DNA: TGCGCCAGCAGCCTGACAGGGGGACTAGCGGACAATGAGCAGTTCTTC
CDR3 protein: CASSLTGGLADNEQFF

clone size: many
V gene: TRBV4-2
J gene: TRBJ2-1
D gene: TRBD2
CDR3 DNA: TGTGCCAGCAGCCAAGCTCCTTCTAGCGGAGACAATGAGCAGTTCTTC
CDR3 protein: CASSQAPSSGDNEQFF

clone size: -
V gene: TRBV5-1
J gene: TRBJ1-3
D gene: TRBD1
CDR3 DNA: TGCGCCAGCAGCTTGGCCACCGCAGGGGGCAAAGGAAACACCATATATTTT
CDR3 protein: CASSLATAGGKGNTIYF